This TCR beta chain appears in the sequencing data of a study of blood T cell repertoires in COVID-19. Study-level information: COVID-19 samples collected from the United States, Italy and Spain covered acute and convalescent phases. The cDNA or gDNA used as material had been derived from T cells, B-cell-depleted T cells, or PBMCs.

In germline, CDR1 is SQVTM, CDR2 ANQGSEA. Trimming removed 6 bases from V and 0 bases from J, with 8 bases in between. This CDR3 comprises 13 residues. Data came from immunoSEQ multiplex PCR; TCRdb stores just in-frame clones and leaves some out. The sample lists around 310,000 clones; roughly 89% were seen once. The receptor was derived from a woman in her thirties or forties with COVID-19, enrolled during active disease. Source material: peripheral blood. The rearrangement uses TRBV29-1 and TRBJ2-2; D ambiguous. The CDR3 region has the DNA TGCAGCGTCCTGACATCGAACACCGGGGAGCTGTTTTTT. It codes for CSVLTSNTGELFF.